This T cell receptor beta chain was captured in a study of blood T cells in healthy people across ages. Then a second PCR, running roughly 7 to 11 cycles, was carried out with a sample-barcoded 5' primer and a J-beta primer mix. In TCRdb, the 5' RACE reads were re-called with MiXCR into one record per CDR3 protein. The table shows 700,000 to 900,000 distinct CDR3 sequences, with under 30% occurring only once. This CDR3 has 13 residues. Germline-derived CDR1 and CDR2 are MNHEY and SVGAGI. Concerning this clonotype: An end of the junction differs from the germline gene, which may be a read error.

The same sample was also studied in work on T cells of mothers and their children. As that study records: The donors comprised roughly 6 children and their three healthy Caucasian mothers.

The chain recombines TRBV6-5 with TRBJ1-1, with a tentative D call TRBD1 (5 bases). The sequenced sample was blood. This TCR derives from a boy between 5 and 17 years old in good health. The CDR3 sequence is CASAGGMNTEAFF. DNA for the CDR3: TGTGCCAGCGCCGGGGGAATGAATACTGAAGCTTTCTTT.